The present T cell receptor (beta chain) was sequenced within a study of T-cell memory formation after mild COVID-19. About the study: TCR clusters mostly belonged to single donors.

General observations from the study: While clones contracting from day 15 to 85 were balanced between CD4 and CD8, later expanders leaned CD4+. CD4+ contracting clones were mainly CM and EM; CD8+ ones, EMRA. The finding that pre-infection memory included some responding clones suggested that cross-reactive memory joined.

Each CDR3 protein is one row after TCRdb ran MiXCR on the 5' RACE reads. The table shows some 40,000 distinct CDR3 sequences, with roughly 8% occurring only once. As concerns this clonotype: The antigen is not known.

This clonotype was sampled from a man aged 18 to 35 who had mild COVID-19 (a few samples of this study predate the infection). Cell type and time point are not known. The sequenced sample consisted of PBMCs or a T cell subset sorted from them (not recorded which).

The chain's CDR3 is CASGTTDTQYF. The CDR3 DNA follows: TGTGCCAGCGGGACCACAGATACGCAGTATTTT. The chain recombines TRBV5-4 with TRBJ2-3; D could derive from TRBD1 or TRBD2 (5 bases each). The CDR3 spans 11 residues. The germline V gene has CDR1 SGHNT and CDR2 YYREEE (reference sequence). V lost 7 bases, J lost 2 bases, and 5 bases lay in between. Together with reference TRBV5-4 and TRBJ2-3, the CDR3 gives the full variable domain: ETGVTQSPTHLIKTRGQQVTLRCSSQSGHNTVSWYQQALGQGPQFIFQYYREEENGRGNFPPRFSGLQFPNYSSELNVNALELDDSALYLCASGTTDTQYFGPGTRLTVL.